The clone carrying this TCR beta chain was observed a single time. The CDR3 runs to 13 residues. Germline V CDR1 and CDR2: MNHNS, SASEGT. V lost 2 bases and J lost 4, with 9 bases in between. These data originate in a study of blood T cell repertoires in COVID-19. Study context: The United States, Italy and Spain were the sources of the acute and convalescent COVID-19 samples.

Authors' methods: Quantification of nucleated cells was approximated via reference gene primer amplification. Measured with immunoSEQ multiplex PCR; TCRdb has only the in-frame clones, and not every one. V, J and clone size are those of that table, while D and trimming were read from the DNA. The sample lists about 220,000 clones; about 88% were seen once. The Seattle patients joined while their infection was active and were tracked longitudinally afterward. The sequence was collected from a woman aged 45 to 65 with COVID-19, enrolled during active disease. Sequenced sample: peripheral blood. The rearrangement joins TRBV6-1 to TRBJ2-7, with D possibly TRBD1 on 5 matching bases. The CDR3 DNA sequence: TGTGCCAGCAGTGAAATCAGGGTGTACGAGCAGTACTTC. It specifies CASSEIRVYEQYF.